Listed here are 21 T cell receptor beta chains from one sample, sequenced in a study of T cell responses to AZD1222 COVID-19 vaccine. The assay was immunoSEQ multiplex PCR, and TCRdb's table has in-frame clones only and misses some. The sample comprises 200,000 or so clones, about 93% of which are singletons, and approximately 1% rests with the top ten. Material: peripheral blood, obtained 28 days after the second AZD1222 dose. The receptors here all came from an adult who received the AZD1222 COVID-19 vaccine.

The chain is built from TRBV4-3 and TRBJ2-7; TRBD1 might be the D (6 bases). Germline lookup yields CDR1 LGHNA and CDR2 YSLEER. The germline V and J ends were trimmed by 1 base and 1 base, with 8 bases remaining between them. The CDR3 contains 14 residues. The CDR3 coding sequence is TGCGCCAGCAGCCAAGGAGGGACATCCTACGAGCAGTACTTC. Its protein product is CASSQGGTSYEQYF.

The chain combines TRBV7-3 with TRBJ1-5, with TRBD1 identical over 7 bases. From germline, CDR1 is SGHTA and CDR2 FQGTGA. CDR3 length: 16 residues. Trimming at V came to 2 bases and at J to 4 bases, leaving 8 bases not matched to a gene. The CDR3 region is CASSLEVDRKNQPQHF. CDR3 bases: TGTGCCAGCAGCTTAGAGGTGGACAGGAAAAATCAGCCCCAGCATTTT.

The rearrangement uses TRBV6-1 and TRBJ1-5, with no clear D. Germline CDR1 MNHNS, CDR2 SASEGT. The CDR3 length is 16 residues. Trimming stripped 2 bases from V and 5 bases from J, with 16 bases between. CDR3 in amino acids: CASSESVAGSDQPQHF. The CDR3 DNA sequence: TGTGCCAGCAGTGAAAGCGTCGCGGGGTCGGATCAGCCCCAGCATTTT.

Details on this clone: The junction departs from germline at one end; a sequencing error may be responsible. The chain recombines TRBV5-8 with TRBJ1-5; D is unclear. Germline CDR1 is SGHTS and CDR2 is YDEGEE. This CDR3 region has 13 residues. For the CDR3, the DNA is TGTGCCAGCAGGTTGGCTACGATGCAGCCCCAGCATTTT. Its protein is CASRLATMQPQHF.

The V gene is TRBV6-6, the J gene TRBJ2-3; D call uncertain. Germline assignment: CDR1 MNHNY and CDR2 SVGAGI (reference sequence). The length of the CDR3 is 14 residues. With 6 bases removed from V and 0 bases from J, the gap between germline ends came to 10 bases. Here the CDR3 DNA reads TGTGCCAGCAGGGCCCGGGTTAGCACAGATACGCAGTATTTT. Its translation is CASRARVSTDTQYF.

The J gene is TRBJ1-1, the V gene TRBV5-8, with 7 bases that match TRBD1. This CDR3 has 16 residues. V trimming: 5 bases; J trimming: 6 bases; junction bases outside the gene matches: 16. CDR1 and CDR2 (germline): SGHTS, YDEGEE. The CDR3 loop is CASSNGQAFRTPEAFF. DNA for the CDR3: TGTGCCAGCAGTAACGGACAGGCCTTCCGCACTCCTGAAGCTTTCTTT.

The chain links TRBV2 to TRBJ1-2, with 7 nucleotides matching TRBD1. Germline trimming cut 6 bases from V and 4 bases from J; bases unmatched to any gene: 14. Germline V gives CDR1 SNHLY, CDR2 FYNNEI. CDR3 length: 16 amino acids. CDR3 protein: CASSDRPQTGLYGYTF. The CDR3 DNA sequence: TGTGCCAGCAGCGACCGACCACAGACAGGGCTCTATGGCTACACCTTC.

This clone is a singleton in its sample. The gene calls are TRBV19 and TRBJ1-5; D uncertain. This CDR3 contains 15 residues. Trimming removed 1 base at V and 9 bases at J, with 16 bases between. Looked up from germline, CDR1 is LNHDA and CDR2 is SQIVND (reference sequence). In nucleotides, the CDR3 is TGTGCCAGTAGTATAGGTAGGACGGTTTTCGCGCCCCAGCATTTT. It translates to CASSIGRTVFAPQHF. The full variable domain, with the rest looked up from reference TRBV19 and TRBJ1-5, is DGGITQSPKYLFRKEGQNVTLSCEQNLNHDAMYWYRQDPGQGLRLIYYSQIVNDFQKGDIAEGYSVSREKKESFPLTVTSAQKNPTAFYLCASSIGRTVFAPQHFGDGTRLSIL.

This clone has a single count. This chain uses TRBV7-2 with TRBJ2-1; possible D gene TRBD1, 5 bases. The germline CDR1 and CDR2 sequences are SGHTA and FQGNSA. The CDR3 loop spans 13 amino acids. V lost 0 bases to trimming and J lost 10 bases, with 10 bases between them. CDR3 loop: CASSLASGKEQFF. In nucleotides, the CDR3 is TGTGCCAGCAGCTTAGCTTCAGGGAAGGAGCAGTTCTTC.

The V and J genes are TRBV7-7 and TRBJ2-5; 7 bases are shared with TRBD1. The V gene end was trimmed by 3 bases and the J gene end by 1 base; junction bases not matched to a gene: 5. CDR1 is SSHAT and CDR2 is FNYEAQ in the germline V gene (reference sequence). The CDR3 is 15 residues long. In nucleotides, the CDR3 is TGTGCCAGCAGCTTTTTTACAGGGGCCCAAGAGACCCAGTACTTC. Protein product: CASSFFTGAQETQYF.

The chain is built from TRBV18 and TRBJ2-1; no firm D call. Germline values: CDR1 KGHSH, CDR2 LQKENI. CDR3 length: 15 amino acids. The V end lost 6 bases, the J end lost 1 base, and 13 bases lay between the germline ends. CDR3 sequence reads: CASSQRNSSYNEQFF. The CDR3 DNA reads TGTGCCAGCTCGCAAAGGAACAGTTCCTACAATGAGCAGTTCTTC.

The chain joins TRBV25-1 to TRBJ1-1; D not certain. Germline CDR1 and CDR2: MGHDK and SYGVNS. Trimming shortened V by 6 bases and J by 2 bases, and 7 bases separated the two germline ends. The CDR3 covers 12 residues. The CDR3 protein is CASRALNTEAFF. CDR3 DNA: TGTGCCAGCAGGGCCCTTAACACTGAAGCTTTCTTT.

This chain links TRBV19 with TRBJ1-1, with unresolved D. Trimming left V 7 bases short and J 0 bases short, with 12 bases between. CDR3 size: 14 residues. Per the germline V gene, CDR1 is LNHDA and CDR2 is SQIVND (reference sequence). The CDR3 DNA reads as TGTGCCAGTATCCCAGATACGGTGAACACTGAAGCTTTCTTT. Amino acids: CASIPDTVNTEAFF.

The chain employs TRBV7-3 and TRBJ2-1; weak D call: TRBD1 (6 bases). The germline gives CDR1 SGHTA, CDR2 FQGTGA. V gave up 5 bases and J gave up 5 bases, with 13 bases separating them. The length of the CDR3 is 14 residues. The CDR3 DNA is TGTGCCAGCAGCCCACGGCAGGGGAACAATGAGCAGTTCTTC. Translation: CASSPRQGNNEQFF.

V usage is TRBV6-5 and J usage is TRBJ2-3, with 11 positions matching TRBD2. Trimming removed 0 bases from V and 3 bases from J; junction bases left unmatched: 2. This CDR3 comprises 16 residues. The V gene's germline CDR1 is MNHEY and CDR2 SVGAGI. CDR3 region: CASSYSTSGVTDTQYF. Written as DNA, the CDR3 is TGTGCCAGCAGTTACTCGACTAGCGGGGTGACAGATACGCAGTATTTT.

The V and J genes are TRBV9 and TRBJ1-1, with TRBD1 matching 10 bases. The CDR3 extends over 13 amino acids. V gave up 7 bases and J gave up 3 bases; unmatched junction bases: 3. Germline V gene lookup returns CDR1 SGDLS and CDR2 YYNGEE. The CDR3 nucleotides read TGTGCCAGCGCGGGGACAGGGGACACTGAAGCTTTCTTT. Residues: CASAGTGDTEAFF.

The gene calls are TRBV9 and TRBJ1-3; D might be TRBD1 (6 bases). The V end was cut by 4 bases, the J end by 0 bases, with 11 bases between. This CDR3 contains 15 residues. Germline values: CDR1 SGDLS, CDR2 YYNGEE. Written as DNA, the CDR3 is TGTGCCAGCAGCACCCGGACAGACTCTGGAAACACCATATATTTT. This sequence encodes CASSTRTDSGNTIYF.

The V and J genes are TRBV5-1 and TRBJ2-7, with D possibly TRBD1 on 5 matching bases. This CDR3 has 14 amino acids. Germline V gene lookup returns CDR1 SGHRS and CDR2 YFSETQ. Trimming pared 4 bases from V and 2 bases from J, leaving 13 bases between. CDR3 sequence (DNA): TGCGCCAGCAGCGGATGGGGCCCCACCTACGAGCAGTACTTC. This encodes CASSGWGPTYEQYF.

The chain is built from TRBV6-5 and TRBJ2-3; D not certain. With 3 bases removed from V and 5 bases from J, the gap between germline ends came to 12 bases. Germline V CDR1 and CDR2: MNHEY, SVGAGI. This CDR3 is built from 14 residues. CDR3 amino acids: CASSYSYQRDTQYF. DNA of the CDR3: TGTGCCAGCAGTTATTCTTACCAGAGAGATACGCAGTATTTT.

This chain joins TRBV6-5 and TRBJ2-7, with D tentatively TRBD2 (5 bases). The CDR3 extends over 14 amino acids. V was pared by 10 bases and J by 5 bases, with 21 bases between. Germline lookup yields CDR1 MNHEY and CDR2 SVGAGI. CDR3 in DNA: TGTGCCACCTTTCGCGGGTCGACCCCCCACGAGCAGTACTTC. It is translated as CATFRGSTPHEQYF.

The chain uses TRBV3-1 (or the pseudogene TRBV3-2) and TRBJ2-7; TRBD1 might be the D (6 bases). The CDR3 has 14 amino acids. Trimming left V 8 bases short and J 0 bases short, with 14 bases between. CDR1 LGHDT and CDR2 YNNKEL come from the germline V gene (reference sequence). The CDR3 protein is CASGRTEFSYEQYF. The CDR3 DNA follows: TGTGCCAGCGGTCGGACAGAGTTCTCCTACGAGCAGTACTTC.